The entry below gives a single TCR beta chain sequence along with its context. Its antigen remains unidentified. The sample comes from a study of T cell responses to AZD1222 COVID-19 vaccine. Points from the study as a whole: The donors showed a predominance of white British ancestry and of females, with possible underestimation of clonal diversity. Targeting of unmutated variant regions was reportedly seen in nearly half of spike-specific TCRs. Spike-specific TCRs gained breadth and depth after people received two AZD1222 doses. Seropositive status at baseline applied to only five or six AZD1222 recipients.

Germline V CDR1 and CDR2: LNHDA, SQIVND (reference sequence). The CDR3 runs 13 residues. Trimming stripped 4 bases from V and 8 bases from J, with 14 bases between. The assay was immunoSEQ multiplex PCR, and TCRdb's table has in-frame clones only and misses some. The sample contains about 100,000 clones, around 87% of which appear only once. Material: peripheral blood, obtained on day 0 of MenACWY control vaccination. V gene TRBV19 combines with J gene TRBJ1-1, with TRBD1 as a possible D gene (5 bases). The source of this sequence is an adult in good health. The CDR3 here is CASSTSGRPEAFF. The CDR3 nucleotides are TGTGCCAGTAGTACCTCGGGACGACCGGAAGCTTTCTTT.